This TCR beta chain was sequenced during a study of blood T cell repertoires in COVID-19. About the research overall: From the United States, Italy and Spain came samples of acute and convalescent COVID-19.

How the authors handled the data: Estimation of nucleated cell counts was performed using reference gene primer amplification. TCRdb's copy holds only in-frame clones and misses some; the assay was immunoSEQ multiplex PCR. The V and J calls and the clone size are those of that table, but D and trimming were determined from the DNA. The sample lists roughly 250,000 clones; approximately 89% were seen once. V was pared by 6 bases and J by 7 bases, with 12 bases between. This CDR3 comprises 12 residues. The germline CDR1 and CDR2 sequences are MNHEY and SMNVEV (reference sequence). This receptor was identified in a middle-aged man who had recovered from COVID-19. Source material: peripheral blood. The chain couples TRBV27 to TRBJ1-2; D is unclear. DNA of the CDR3: TGTGCCAGCAGCCCCCGAGGGAGTGGCTACACCTTC. Its translation: CASSPRGSGYTF.